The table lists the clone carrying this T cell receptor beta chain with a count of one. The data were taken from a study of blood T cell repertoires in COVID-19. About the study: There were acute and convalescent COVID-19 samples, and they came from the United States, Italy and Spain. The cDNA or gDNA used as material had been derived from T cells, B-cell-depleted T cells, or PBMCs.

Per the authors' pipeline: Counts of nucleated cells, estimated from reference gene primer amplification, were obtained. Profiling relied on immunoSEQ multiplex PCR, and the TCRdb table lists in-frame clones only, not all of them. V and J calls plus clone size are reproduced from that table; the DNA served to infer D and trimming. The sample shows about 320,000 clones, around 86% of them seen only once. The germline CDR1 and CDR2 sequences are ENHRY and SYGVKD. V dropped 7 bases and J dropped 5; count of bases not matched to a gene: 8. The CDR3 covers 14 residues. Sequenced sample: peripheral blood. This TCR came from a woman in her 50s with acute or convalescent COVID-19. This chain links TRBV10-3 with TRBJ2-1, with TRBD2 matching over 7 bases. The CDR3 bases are TGTGCCATCAAAAAGCACGGACTAGACAATGAGCAGTTCTTC. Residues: CAIKKHGLDNEQFF.